This TCR beta chain is drawn from a study of blood T cell repertoires in COVID-19. The CDR3 contains 13 residues. Per the original methods: Quantification of nucleated cells was approximated via reference gene primer amplification. Only in-frame clones appear in the TCRdb table, and some are missing; sequencing was by immunoSEQ multiplex PCR. The V and J calls and clone size were taken over from that table, and D and trimming were inferred from the DNA. The table shows roughly 110,000 clones, with around 90% occurring only once. Sequenced: peripheral blood. The rearrangement joins TRBV21-1 to TRBJ1-5; the table calls TRBD1, which could not be checked here. TRBV21-1 is a pseudogene segment. The sequence was collected from a man in his forties or fifties with active or convalescent COVID-19. The CDR3 region has the DNA TGTGCCAGCAGGGGGGCGAGTAATCAGCCCCAGCATTTT. Encoded protein: CASRGASNQPQHF.